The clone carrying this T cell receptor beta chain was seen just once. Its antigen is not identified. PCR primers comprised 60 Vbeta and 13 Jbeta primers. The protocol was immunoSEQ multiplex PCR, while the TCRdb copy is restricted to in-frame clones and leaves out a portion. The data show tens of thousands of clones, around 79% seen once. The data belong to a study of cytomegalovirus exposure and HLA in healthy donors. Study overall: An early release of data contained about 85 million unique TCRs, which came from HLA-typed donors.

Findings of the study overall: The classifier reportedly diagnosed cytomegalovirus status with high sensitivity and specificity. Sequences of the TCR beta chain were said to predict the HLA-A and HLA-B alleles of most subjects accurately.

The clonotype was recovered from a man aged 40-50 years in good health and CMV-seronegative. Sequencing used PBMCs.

CDR3 nucleotides: TGTGCCAGCTCACCAGGCCGAGCGCTGAACACTGAAGCTTTCTTT. Translation gives CASSPGRALNTEAFF. The V call is TRBV18, the J call TRBJ1-1; D is unclear. The germline CDR1 and CDR2 sequences are KGHSH and LQKENI. This CDR3 spans 15 amino acids. Trimming pared 2 bases from V and 0 bases from J, leaving 10 bases between. The entire variable domain, with the rest obtained from reference TRBV18 and TRBJ1-1, is as follows: NAGVMQNPRHLVRRRGQEARLRCSPMKGHSHVYWYRQLPEEGLKFMVYLQKENIIDESGMPKERFSAEFPKEGPSILRIQQVVRGDSAAYFCASSPGRALNTEAFFGQGTRLTVV.